This T cell receptor beta chain was identified during a study of T cells in Graves' hyperthyroidism and ophthalmopathy. RNA transcripts provided the source from which TCR beta CDR3 regions were amplified. The HTBI primer set was used in a first-round RT-PCR of the TCR CDR3. TCRdb re-derived calls from the multiplex PCR reads in MiXCR, one entry per CDR3 protein. The sample has under 700,000 distinct CDR3 sequences; roughly 17% are singletons. Newly diagnosed patients aged 18 to 65 had hyperthyroidism of under 2 months' duration. Uncontrolled infection, other autoimmune disease, pregnancy or lactation barred patients from enrollment. Together with thyroid ultrasound, orbital computed tomography, serum thyroxine and TRAb, clinical symptoms were used for diagnoses. PBMCs were derived from roughly 10 ml fresh peripheral blood. Source material: blood. The TCR was taken from a woman aged 18-29 years with Graves' hyperthyroidism.

Written as DNA, the CDR3 is TGTGCCAGCAGTGTAGGGACAGGGCACTACGAGCAGTACTTC. This translates into CASSVGTGHYEQYF. The chain links TRBV12-3 or TRBV12-4 to TRBJ2-7, with TRBD1 identical over 9 bases. J was trimmed by 3 bases and V by 5 bases; bases with no gene match: 5. The CDR3 loop spans 14 amino acids.